These 9 T cell receptor beta chains were sequenced from one sample in a study of blood T cell repertoires in COVID-19 (dated by TCRdb to the early 2020s). Libraries were prepared through the immunoSEQ multiplex PCR assay. This immuneACCESS table, as held by TCRdb, lists in-frame sequences with V and J called but not all clones. Of the missing ones, under half trace to an unresolved V gene in checked studies; the others have no known cause. This sample comprises fewer than 300,000 clones, 90% to 95% of them detected only once. Together, the top ten hold over 2% of the sample. Material: peripheral blood. The source of these receptors is a woman aged 25 to 39 with COVID-19, enrolled during active disease.

The chain couples TRBV7-2 to TRBJ2-7, with D possibly matching TRBD1 (6 bases). V was pared by 1 base and J by 3 bases, with 19 bases between. The CDR3 is 17 amino acids. Looked up from germline, CDR1 is SGHTA and CDR2 is FQGNSA. The CDR3 DNA sequence: TGTGCCAGCAGCTTAGGAATTGGTAGGGGGAAGGACTACGAGCAGTACTTC. Protein: CASSLGIGRGKDYEQYF.

This chain uses TRBV18 with TRBJ1-2; D is unresolved. Between the trimmed V and J ends, which lost 0 bases and 11 bases, there was a span of 13 bases. The CDR3 is 13 residues long. The germline V gene has CDR1 KGHSH and CDR2 LQKENI. The CDR3 coding sequence is TGTGCCAGCTCACCACCGGCGGGAACGCTTTACACCTTC. Its protein is CASSPPAGTLYTF.

This chain joins TRBV6-1 and TRBJ2-5, with 12 nucleotides matching TRBD2. The V segment lost 4 bases and the J segment 4 bases; nucleotides outside the gene matches: 13. This CDR3 has 18 residues. Germline V CDR1 and CDR2: MNHNS, SASEGT. The CDR3 sequence is CASSGTYSSGRARETQYF. The CDR3 DNA reads TGTGCCAGCAGTGGGACGTACTCTAGCGGGAGGGCCCGAGAGACCCAGTACTTC.

As concerns this clone: The same CDR3 also results from other DNA sequences found in this sample. V is TRBV5-1 and J is TRBJ2-7; TRBD2 aligns across 9 bases. With V trimmed by 0 bases and J by 1 base, 5 bases remained unmatched. Germline lookup yields CDR1 SGHRS and CDR2 YFSETQ. This CDR3 spans 16 amino acids. DNA of the CDR3: TGCGCCAGCAGCTTGGCTGCGGGAGGGTCATCCTACGAGCAGTACTTC. Amino acid sequence: CASSLAAGGSSYEQYF.

This chain links TRBV6-2 or TRBV6-3 with TRBJ1-1; 7 bases match TRBD1. V lost 4 bases and J lost 7; bases outside the gene matches: 12. This CDR3 comprises 15 residues. The germline CDR1 and CDR2 sequences are MNHEY and SVGEGT. CDR3 amino acids: CASSSAYRDRLEAFF. CDR3 coding DNA: TGTGCCAGCAGTTCCGCCTATCGGGACAGACTTGAAGCTTTCTTT.

The chain recombines TRBV9 with TRBJ2-5, with TRBD2 matching over 7 bases. The germline CDR1 and CDR2 sequences are SGDLS and YYNGEE. CDR3 length equals 15 residues. J gave up 5 bases and V 4 bases, and 11 bases lay outside the gene matches. CDR3 loop: CASSLLGGFGETQYF. DNA of the CDR3: TGTGCCAGCAGCTTACTGGGGGGGTTTGGGGAGACCCAGTACTTC.

This clone appeared once. V gene TRBV10-3 combines with J gene TRBJ2-7; TRBD2 might be the D (6 bases). The CDR3 length is 13 residues. The germline V gene has CDR1 ENHRY and CDR2 SYGVKD. The V and J ends lost 10 bases and 3 bases respectively, with 16 bases between them. The CDR3 loop reads CATTGLSIYEQYF. The DNA of the CDR3 is TGTGCCACAACGGGACTTAGTATCTACGAGCAGTACTTC.

In the case of this clone: Additional DNA sequences in this sample encode the identical CDR3. The chain employs TRBV28 and TRBJ2-7; D is perhaps TRBD2 (6 bases). Between the trimmed V and J ends, which lost 2 bases and 1 base, there was a span of 9 bases. The CDR3 runs 14 residues. The V gene's germline CDR1 is MDHEN and CDR2 SYDVKM. As DNA, the CDR3 is TGTGCCAGCAGTTTACAGGGAGGATCCTACGAGCAGTACTTC. It specifies CASSLQGGSYEQYF.

In its sample, this clone was seen a few times. This sequence joins TRBV29-1 and TRBJ1-1, with D possibly TRBD1 on 5 matching bases. CDR3 length: 14 residues. Trimming took 1 base from V and 2 from J, leaving 11 bases between them. Per germline, CDR1 SQVTM and CDR2 ANQGSEA. CDR3 DNA: TGCAGCGTTGAAGTCACGACAGTAAACACTGAAGCTTTCTTT. Translated: CSVEVTTVNTEAFF.